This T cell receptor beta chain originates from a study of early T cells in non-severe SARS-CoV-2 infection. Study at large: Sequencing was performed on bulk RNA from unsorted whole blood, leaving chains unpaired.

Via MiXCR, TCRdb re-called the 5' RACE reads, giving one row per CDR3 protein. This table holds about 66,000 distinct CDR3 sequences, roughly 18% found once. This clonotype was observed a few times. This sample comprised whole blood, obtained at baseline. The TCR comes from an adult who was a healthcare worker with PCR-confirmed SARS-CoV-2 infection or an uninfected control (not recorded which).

For the CDR3, the DNA is TGCAGCGTTGGGGGGGGTCAGCAGTTCTTC. This codes for CSVGGGQQFF. This chain connects TRBV29-1 to TRBJ2-1, with 7 bases lining up with TRBD2. Trimming took 4 bases from V and 11 from J; bases not matched to a gene: 2. This CDR3 spans 10 amino acids. Germline CDR1 and CDR2: SQVTM and ANQGSEA.